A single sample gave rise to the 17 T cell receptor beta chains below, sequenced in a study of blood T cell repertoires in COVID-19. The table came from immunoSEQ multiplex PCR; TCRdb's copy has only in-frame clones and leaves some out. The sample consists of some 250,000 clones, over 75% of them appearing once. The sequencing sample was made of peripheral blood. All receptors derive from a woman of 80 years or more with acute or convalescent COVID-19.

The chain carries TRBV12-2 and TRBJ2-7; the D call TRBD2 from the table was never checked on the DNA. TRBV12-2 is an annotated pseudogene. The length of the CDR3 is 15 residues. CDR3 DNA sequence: TGTGCAAGTCGCTTAGCCCTACCAGCGGGCTACGAGCAGTACTTC. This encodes CASRLALPAGYEQYF.

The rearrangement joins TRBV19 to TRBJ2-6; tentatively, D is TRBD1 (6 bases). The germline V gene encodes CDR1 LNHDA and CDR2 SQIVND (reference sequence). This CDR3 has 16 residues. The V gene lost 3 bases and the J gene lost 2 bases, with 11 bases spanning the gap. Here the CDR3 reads CASSMAHRAGANVLTF. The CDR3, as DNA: TGTGCCAGTAGTATGGCTCACAGGGCTGGGGCCAACGTCCTGACTTTC.

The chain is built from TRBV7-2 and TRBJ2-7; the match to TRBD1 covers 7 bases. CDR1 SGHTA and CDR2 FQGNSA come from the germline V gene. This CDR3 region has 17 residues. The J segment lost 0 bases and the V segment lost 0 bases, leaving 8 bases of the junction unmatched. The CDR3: CASSLAPGGIVSYEQYF. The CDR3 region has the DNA TGTGCCAGCAGCTTAGCCCCAGGGGGAATTGTCTCCTACGAGCAGTACTTC. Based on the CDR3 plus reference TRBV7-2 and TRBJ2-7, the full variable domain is GAGVSQSPSNKVTEKGKDVELRCDPISGHTALYWYRQSLGQGLEFLIYFQGNSAPDKSGLPSDRFSAERTGGSVSTLTIQRTQQEDSAVYLCASSLAPGGIVSYEQYFGPGTRLTVT.

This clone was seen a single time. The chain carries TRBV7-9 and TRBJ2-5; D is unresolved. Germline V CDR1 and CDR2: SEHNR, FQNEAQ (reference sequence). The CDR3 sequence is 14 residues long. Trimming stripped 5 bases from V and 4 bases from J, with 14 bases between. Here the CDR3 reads CASSRGQPGETQYF. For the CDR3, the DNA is TGTGCCAGCAGCCGTGGGCAGCCTGGAGAGACCCAGTACTTC.

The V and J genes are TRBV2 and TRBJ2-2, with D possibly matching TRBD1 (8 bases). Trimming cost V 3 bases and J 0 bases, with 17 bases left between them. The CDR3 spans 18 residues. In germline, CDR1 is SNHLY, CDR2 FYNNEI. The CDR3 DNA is TGTGCCAGCAGTGACCCCCGGGGGGACAGGACGAACACCGGGGAGCTGTTTTTT. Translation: CASSDPRGDRTNTGELFF.

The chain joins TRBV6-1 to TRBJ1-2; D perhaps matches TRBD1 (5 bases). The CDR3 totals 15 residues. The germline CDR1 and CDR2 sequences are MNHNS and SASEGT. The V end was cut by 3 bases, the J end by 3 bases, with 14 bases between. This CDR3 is CASSDVAGIYYGYTF. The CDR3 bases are TGTGCCAGCAGTGATGTCGCAGGGATTTACTATGGCTACACCTTC.

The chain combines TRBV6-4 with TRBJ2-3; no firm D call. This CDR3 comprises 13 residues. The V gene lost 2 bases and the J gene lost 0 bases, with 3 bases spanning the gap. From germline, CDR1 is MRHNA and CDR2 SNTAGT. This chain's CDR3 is CASSDLSTDTQYF. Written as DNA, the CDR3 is TGTGCCAGCAGTGACCTTAGCACAGATACGCAGTATTTT.

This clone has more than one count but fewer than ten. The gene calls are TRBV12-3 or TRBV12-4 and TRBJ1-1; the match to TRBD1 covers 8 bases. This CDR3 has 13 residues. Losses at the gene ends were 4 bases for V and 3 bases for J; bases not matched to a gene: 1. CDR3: CASSSGGYTEAFF. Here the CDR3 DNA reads TGTGCCAGCAGTTCAGGGGGCTACACTGAAGCTTTCTTT.

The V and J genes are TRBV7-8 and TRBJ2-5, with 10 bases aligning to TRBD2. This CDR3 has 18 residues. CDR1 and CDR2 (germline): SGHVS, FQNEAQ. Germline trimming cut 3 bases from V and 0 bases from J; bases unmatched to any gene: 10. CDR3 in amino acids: CASSFGASGGRYQETQYF. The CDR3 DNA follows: TGTGCCAGCAGCTTTGGGGCTAGCGGGGGACGGTACCAAGAGACCCAGTACTTC. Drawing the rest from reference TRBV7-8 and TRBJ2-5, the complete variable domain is GAGVSQSPRYKVAKRGQDVALRCDPISGHVSLFWYQQALGQGPEFLTYFQNEAQLDKSGLPSDRFFAERPEGSVSTLKIQRTQQEDSAVYLCASSFGASGGRYQETQYFGPGTRLLVL.

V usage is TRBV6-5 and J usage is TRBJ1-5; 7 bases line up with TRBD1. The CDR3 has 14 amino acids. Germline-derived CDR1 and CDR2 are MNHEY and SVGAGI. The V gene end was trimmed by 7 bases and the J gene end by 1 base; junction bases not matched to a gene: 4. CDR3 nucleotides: TGTGCCAGCAATGCAGGGGGGAGCAATCAGCCCCAGCATTTT. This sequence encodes CASNAGGSNQPQHF.

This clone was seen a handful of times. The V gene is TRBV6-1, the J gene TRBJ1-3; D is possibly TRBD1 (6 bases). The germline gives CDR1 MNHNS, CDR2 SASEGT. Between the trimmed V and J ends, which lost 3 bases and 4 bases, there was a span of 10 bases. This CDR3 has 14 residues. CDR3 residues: CASSDGGSGNTIYF. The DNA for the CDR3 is TGTGCCAGCAGTGATGGGGGCTCCGGAAACACCATATATTTT.

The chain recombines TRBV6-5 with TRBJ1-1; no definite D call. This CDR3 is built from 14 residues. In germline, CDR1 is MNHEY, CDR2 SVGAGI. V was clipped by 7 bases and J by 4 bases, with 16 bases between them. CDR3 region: CASNLLAEGTEAFF. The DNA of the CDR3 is TGTGCCAGCAACCTCCTAGCCGAGGGCACTGAAGCTTTCTTT.

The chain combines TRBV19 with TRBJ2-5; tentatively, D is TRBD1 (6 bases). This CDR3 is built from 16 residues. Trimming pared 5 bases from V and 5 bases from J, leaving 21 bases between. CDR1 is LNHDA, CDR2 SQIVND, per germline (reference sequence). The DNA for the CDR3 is TGTGCCAGTAGTTCACGACAGGCCCAGAGGATGGAGACCCAGTACTTC. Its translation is CASSSRQAQRMETQYF.

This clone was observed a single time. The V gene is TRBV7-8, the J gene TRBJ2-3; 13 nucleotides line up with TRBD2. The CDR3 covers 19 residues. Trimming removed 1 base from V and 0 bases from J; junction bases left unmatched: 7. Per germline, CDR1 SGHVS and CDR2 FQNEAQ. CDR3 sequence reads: CASSLVRGGLAGSTDTQYF. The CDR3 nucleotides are TGTGCCAGCAGCTTAGTACGTGGGGGACTAGCGGGGAGCACAGATACGCAGTATTTT. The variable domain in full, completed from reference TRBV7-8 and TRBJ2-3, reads GAGVSQSPRYKVAKRGQDVALRCDPISGHVSLFWYQQALGQGPEFLTYFQNEAQLDKSGLPSDRFFAERPEGSVSTLKIQRTQQEDSAVYLCASSLVRGGLAGSTDTQYFGPGTRLTVL.

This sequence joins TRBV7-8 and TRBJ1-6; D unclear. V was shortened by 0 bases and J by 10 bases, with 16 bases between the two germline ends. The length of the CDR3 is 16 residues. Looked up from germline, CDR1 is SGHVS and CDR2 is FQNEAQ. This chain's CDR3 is CASSLAPGPEVSPLHF. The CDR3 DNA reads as TGTGCCAGCAGCTTAGCGCCCGGTCCTGAGGTGTCACCCCTCCACTTT.

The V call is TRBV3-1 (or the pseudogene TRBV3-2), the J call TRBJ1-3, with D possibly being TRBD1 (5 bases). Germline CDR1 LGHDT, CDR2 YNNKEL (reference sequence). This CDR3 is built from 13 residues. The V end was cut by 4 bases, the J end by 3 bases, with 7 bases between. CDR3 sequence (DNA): TGTGCCAGCAGCCTTAGGGGTGGAAACACCATATATTTT. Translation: CASSLRGGNTIYF.

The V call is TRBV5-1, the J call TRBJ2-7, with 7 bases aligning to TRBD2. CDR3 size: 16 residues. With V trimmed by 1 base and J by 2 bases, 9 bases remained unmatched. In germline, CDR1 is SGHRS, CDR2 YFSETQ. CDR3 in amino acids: CASSLTAGLGAYEQYF. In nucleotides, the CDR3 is TGCGCCAGCAGCTTGACAGCGGGACTCGGTGCCTACGAGCAGTACTTC.